Listed below are T cell receptor beta chains from one sample, sequenced in a study of shared clonotypes between healthy human individuals. Generated by immunoSEQ multiplex PCR, the TCRdb table keeps only in-frame clones and is missing some. The sample has 190,000 or so clones; 66% are singletons. The sample was memory CD4+ T cells sorted from blood. The receptors were gathered from a man aged 30-40 years in good health. Each CDR3 is given with its conserved first and last residue.

J,length,V,CDR3
TRBJ2-4,18,TRBV4-1,CASREVAGLKQAKNIQYF
TRBJ2-3,11,TRBV20-1,CSARGSDTQYF
TRBJ2-3,14,TRBV7-9,CASDPGSHTDTQYF
TRBJ2-7,16,TRBV7-2,CASRRTSGREAGEQYF
TRBJ2-2,15,TRBV2,CASSTGTVNTGELFF
TRBJ1-4,14,TRBV2,CASSDSGSLEKLFF
TRBJ2-3,13,TRBV27,CASSLLNTDTQYF
TRBJ2-4,16,TRBV5-4,CASSIEAGVNLNIQYF
TRBJ2-5,16,TRBV7-9,CASSLGDRGRQETQYF
TRBJ2-3,15,TRBV5-1,CASSLDKPATDTQYF
TRBJ2-7,13,TRBV5-6,CASSQGVSYEQYF
TRBJ2-7,13,TRBV7-6,CASSKIQGYEQYF
TRBJ2-5,17,TRBV4-3,CASSQGGQGVWGETQYF
TRBJ2-3,16,TRBV7-9,CASSLSGLAGPDTQYF
TRBJ2-7,13,TRBV7-6,CASSLGESYEQYF
TRBJ2-2,13,TRBV11-2,CASSLVEGSELFF
TRBJ1-1,13,TRBV19,CASSMGWDTEAFF
TRBJ2-7,14,TRBV7-2,CASSLEQFAYEQYF
TRBJ2-3,14,TRBV7-2,CASSLETSANTQYF
TRBJ2-2,19,TRBV2,CASSEAPLARQIDTGELFF
TRBJ2-1,16,TRBV12-5,CASGAFSGYSYNEQFF
TRBJ1-2,13,TRBV5-1,CASSLRSGHGYTF
TRBJ2-5,14,TRBV5-1,CASSLATGVETQYF
TRBJ2-1,16,TRBV7-9,CASSPPGRAIYNEQFF
TRBJ2-7,15,TRBV9,CASSVSPSGSAQQYF
TRBJ2-3,11,TRBV2,CAKSGWDTQYF
TRBJ2-3,14,TRBV7-2,CASSPPPPRNTQYF
TRBJ2-7,16,TRBV6-5,CASSYRTSGDPYEQYF
TRBJ2-5,14,TRBV2,CASSKQGPQETQYF
TRBJ2-7,15,TRBV7-6,CASSEAPASVGEQYF
TRBJ2-5,13,TRBV7-2,CASSRQVQETQYF
TRBJ2-3,18,TRBV9,CASSGIIPGEIRTDTQYF
TRBJ2-7,15,TRBV30,CAWSHLSGNSYEQYF
TRBJ1-5,15,TRBV11-2,CASSARTGDNQPQHF
TRBJ1-4,14,TRBV5-1,CASSLEPRAEKLFF
TRBJ1-1,13,TRBV6-5,CASSKTGYTEAFF
TRBJ2-3,14,TRBV18,CASSPGRAPDTQYF
TRBJ1-5,13,TRBV2,CASSANSNQPQHF
TRBJ1-5,11,TRBV28,CATGTNQPQHF
TRBJ1-3,17,TRBV5-1,CASSLATGTGFGNTIYF
TRBJ1-1,16,TRBV14,CASSQVMGRGNTEAFF
TRBJ1-2,15,TRBV7-8,CASSHLRAPPYGYTF
TRBJ2-3,14,TRBV7-2,CASRGTAYTDTQYF
TRBJ2-1,14,TRBV5-1,CASSLLVAANEQFF
TRBJ2-2,17,TRBV15,CATSSYSGNANTGELFF
TRBJ1-1,11,TRBV7-3,CASSRITEAFF
TRBJ2-7,15,TRBV29-1,CSVGRRRGKGHEQYF
TRBJ2-5,11,TRBV19,CASGGQETQYF
TRBJ1-2,13,TRBV5-1,CASSLDVVGDYTF
TRBJ1-5,14,TRBV7-2,CASSLGHSNQPQHF
TRBJ2-7,14,TRBV6-5,CASSYSPSSYEQYF